Listed below are T cell receptor beta chains from one sample, sequenced in a study of shared clonotypes between healthy human individuals. Libraries were prepared by immunoSEQ multiplex PCR; TCRdb keeps only in-frame clonotypes and omits some of them. Among roughly 2.6 million clones listed, approximately 94% were seen once. Sequencing was carried out using naive CD4+ T cells sorted from blood. The receptors were sampled from a man aged 18 to 29 in good health. The CDR3 runs from the conserved cysteine through the conserved F or W. A D gene is named only where the DNA matches it firmly. Size values are once, few and many counts, or a class for expanded clones, and some rows have none.

j_call,cdr3_length,d_call,clone_size,v_call,cdr3_nt,cdr3_aa
TRBJ2-7,15,TRBD1,-,TRBV19,TGTGCCAGTAGTAGGGCCGGACAGGGGACCTACGAGCAGTACTTC,CASSRAGQGTYEQYF
TRBJ1-2,15,-,-,TRBV28,TGTGCCAGCAGTGTTGACCGGGTACTTAAAAATGGCTACACCTTC,CASSVDRVLKNGYTF
TRBJ2-3,11,-,-,TRBV30,TGTGCCTGGACGATCACAGATACGCAGTATTTT,CAWTITDTQYF
TRBJ2-7,14,-,-,TRBV5-1,TGCGCCAGCAGCCTGAATACAGGTATGGAGGAGCAGTACTTC,CASSLNTGMEEQYF
TRBJ1-3,15,-,-,TRBV5-1,TGCGCCAGCAGCCCTGACAGCAGCTCTGGAAACACCATATATTTT,CASSPDSSSGNTIYF
TRBJ1-4,15,-,-,TRBV7-8,TGTGCCAGCAGCTTAGATCGCCAGACTAATGAAAAACTGTTTTTT,CASSLDRQTNEKLFF
TRBJ2-6,13,-,once,TRBV30,TGTGCCTGGAGTGTTGGAGGGGCCAACGTCCTGACTTTC,CAWSVGGANVLTF
TRBJ2-3,17,TRBD2,-,TRBV5-1,TGCGCCAGCAGCATACGTCGACTGGGCGGGAGTTCAGATACGCAGTATTTT,CASSIRRLGGSSDTQYF
TRBJ1-1,12,-,-,TRBV5-1,TGCGCCACCCGTTCGGGGAACACTGAAGCTTTCTTT,CATRSGNTEAFF
TRBJ2-7,16,TRBD1,-,TRBV11-2,TGTGCCAGCAGCCCGTCACAGGGGAAGATCGGCTACGAGCAGTACTTC,CASSPSQGKIGYEQYF
TRBJ1-2,13,-,few,TRBV5-4,TGTGCCAGCAGCGAGGACATTAACTATGGCTACACCTTC,CASSEDINYGYTF
TRBJ2-4,14,-,-,TRBV28,TGTGCCAGCAACCTAAGCGGGTTAGGAAACATTCAGTACTTC,CASNLSGLGNIQYF
TRBJ1-2,15,-,-,TRBV5-1,TGCGCCAGCAGTTTGAGCAGGTTCCCTAACTATGGCTACACCTTC,CASSLSRFPNYGYTF
TRBJ2-2,16,-,-,TRBV19,TGTGCCAGTAGCGATTTAGGACGAGGGAACACCGGGGAGCTGTTTTTT,CASSDLGRGNTGELFF
TRBJ2-5,13,-,-,TRBV9,TGTGCCAGCAGCGCCCGGGCCCAAGAGACCCAGTACTTC,CASSARAQETQYF
TRBJ2-7,14,TRBD1,-,TRBV5-4,TGTGCCAGCAGCCAGGGGACAGCCTCCTACGAGCAGTACTTC,CASSQGTASYEQYF
TRBJ1-2,13,-,-,TRBV19,TGTGCCAGTAGCCTCGACAGCATCTATGGCTACACCTTC,CASSLDSIYGYTF
TRBJ1-2,14,-,-,TRBV5-4,TGTGCCAGCAGCTTTTCGGCGGTGAACTATGGCTACACCTTC,CASSFSAVNYGYTF
TRBJ2-2,16,TRBD1,-,TRBV5-1,TGCGCCAGCAGCTTGGACGCGACAGGGGGTCCCGGGGAGCTGTTTTTT,CASSLDATGGPGELFF
TRBJ2-1,15,TRBD1,-,TRBV10-3,TGTGCCATCACTCGACAGGGGAGCTCCTACAATGAGCAGTTCTTC,CAITRQGSSYNEQFF
TRBJ2-3,14,TRBD2,-,TRBV29-1,TGCAGCGTAGCGGGACTAGCGGGAGTAGATACGCAGTATTTT,CSVAGLAGVDTQYF
TRBJ2-7,14,-,-,TRBV27,TGTGCCAGCAGTTTATCCACGATGAGACAAGAGCAGTACTTC,CASSLSTMRQEQYF
TRBJ2-7,12,-,-,TRBV11-2,TGTGCCAGCAGCCCACAGGGCTACGAGCAGTACTTC,CASSPQGYEQYF
TRBJ1-1,11,TRBD1,-,TRBV30,TGTGCCTGGAGGACAGGGGGTGCGGCTTTCTTT,CAWRTGGAAFF
TRBJ1-1,15,-,-,TRBV6-1,TGTGCCAGCAGTGAAAATGGGGCCGGAAACACTGAAGCTTTCTTT,CASSENGAGNTEAFF
TRBJ1-6,15,-,-,TRBV7-9,TGTGCCAGCAGCTTTCAAGGACAGTTTAATTCACCCCTCCACTTT,CASSFQGQFNSPLHF
TRBJ1-5,11,-,-,TRBV27,TGTGCCAGCAGTTCCAATCAGCCCCAGCATTTT,CASSSNQPQHF
TRBJ1-1,14,TRBD1,-,TRBV2,TGTGCCAGCAGTGTAAACAGGGGGCACACTGAAGCTTTCTTT,CASSVNRGHTEAFF
TRBJ2-3,14,-,-,TRBV2,TGTGCCAGCAAGCACCGTGGGGGCACAGATACGCAGTATTTT,CASKHRGGTDTQYF
TRBJ1-5,14,-,once,TRBV19,TGTGCCAGTAGTATAGCGGCCAGTAATCAGCCCCAGCATTTT,CASSIAASNQPQHF
TRBJ2-1,16,-,-,TRBV9,TGTGCCAGCAGCCCATCACTAGTTCGCCCCTACAATGAGCAGTTCTTC,CASSPSLVRPYNEQFF
TRBJ1-6,14,TRBD1,-,TRBV5-1,TGCGCCAGCAGCTCCGGGACAGAGAATTCACCCCTCCACTTT,CASSSGTENSPLHF
TRBJ1-2,14,-,-,TRBV7-3,TGTGCCAGCAGCTTAACAGCAGCGGGGTATGGCTACACCTTC,CASSLTAAGYGYTF
TRBJ2-1,13,-,-,TRBV6-5,TGTGCCAGTCGGGACGAGTCCTACAATGAGCAGTTCTTC,CASRDESYNEQFF
TRBJ2-5,14,-,-,TRBV11-2,TGTGCCAGCAGCTTCCGAGGGGGGGGAGAGACCCAGTACTTC,CASSFRGGGETQYF
TRBJ2-3,15,-,-,TRBV6-6,TGTGCCAGCAGTCAAGGGGAAGGGGGCACAGATACGCAGTATTTT,CASSQGEGGTDTQYF
TRBJ1-6,14,-,once,TRBV6-5,TGTGCCAGCAGTTCCATGGTATTAATATCCACCCTCCACTTT,CASSSMVLISTLHF
TRBJ2-1,12,-,-,TRBV7-2,TGTGCCAGCAGCACCGAGCCCAATGAGCAGTTCTTC,CASSTEPNEQFF
TRBJ2-7,14,-,-,TRBV2,TGTGCCAGCAGTGAAGGGGGACTTTTCTACGAGCAGTACTTC,CASSEGGLFYEQYF
TRBJ2-7,15,-,-,TRBV19,TGTGCCAGTAGTATGCGACAGAGGAACTCCTACGAGCAGTACTTC,CASSMRQRNSYEQYF
TRBJ2-6,18,TRBD1,-,TRBV28,TGTGCCAGCTCCGGGACAGCAACGGGCCTTTATGGGGCCAACGTCCTGACTTTC,CASSGTATGLYGANVLTF
TRBJ2-1,22,-,-,TRBV12-5,TGTGCTAGTGGTTTGGTGGCCAAGGACTCTACCAGTCCAGGGTCCAAATGGGATGAGCAGTTCTTC,CASGLVAKDSTSPGSKWDEQFF
TRBJ2-4,12,-,-,TRBV30,TGTGCCTGGAGGTCGGCCAAAAACATTCAGTACTTC,CAWRSAKNIQYF
TRBJ2-3,11,-,-,TRBV4-2,TGTGCCAGCAGCCAAGGGGGTACGCAGTATTTT,CASSQGGTQYF